The TCR beta chain under discussion was sequenced for a study of vaccination and CD4 T cells after COVID-19. The CDR3 consists of 18 residues. CDR1 is SEHNR and CDR2 is FQNEAQ in the germline V gene (reference sequence). Trimming took off 1 base at V and 3 bases at J, with 21 bases between the two ends. Treatment described: approximately 9-day PBMC culture with coronavirus spike peptide pools or control peptides (ViraFEST assay). A negative selection step was used to isolate CD4+ T cells once culture had run for 10 to 11 days. Only a few counts were recorded for this clonotype. The antigen is unknown. The Oncomine TCR Beta short-read assay generated sequence data from the DNA of cultured CD4+ T cells. MiXCR, applied by TCRdb to the PCR reads, yields one record per CDR3 protein. The sample yields about 14,000 distinct CDR3 sequences, around 43% seen once.

The sequence came from a human donor who had recovered from COVID-19. Sequenced input: CD4+ T cells from blood, cultured in vitro. The chain joins TRBV7-9 to TRBJ1-2; D perhaps matches TRBD1 (6 bases). The CDR3 loop is CASSLEQAGEWRDYGYTF. In DNA form, the CDR3 reads TGTGCCAGCAGCTTAGAACAGGCAGGGGAGTGGAGAGACTATGGCTACACCTTC.